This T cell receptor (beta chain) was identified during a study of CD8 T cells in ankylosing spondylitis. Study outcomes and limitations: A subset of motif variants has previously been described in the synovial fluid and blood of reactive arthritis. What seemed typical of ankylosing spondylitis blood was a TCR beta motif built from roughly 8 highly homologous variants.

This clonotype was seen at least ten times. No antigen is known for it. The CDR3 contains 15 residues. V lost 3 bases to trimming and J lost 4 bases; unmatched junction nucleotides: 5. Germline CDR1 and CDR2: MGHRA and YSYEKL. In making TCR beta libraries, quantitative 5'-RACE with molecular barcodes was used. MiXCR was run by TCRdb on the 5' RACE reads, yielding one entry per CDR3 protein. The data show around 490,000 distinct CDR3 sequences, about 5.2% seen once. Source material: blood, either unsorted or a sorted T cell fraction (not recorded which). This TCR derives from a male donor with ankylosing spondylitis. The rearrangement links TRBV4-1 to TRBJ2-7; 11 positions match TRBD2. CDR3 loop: CASSQYSGRDYEQYF. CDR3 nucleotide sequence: TGCGCCAGCAGCCAGTATAGCGGGAGGGATTACGAGCAGTACTTC.